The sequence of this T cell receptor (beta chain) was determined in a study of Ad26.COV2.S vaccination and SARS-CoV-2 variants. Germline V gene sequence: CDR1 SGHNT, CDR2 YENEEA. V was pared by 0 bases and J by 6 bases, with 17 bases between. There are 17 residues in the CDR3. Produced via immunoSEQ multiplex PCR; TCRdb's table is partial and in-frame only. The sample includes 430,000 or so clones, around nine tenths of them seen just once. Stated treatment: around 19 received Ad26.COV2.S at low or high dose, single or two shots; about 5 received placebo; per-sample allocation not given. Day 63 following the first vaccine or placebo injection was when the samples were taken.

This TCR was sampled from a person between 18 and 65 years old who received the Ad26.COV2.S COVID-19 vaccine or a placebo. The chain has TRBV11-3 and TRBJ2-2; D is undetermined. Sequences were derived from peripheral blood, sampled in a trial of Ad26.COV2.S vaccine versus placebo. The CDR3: CASSLEGRSPGSGELFF. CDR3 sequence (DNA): TGTGCCAGCAGCTTAGAAGGTCGGTCGCCGGGCTCCGGGGAGCTGTTTTTT. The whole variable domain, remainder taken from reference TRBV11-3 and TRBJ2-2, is EAGVVQSPRYKIIEKKQPVAFWCNPISGHNTLYWYLQNLGQGPELLIRYENEEAVDDSQLPKDRFSAERLKGVDSTLKIQPAELGDSAVYLCASSLEGRSPGSGELFFGEGSRLTVL.